These 18 T cell receptor beta chains share one sample of origin, sequenced in a study of OX40 agonist ivuxolimab in advanced cancers. Clones were sequenced by immunoSEQ multiplex PCR, and TCRdb holds only the in-frame ones, with some missing. The sample holds around 70,000 clones, 75% to 95% seen once. The source material was CD4+ or CD8+ T cells sorted from blood, sampled in a trial of the OX40 agonist ivuxolimab. The source is an adult with an advanced solid tumor such as melanoma, head and neck, liver or kidney cancer.

CDR3 protein: CASSYSTEQFF. The DNA for the CDR3 is TGTGCCAGCAGTTACTCGACAGAGCAGTTCTTC. The chain carries TRBV6-6 and TRBJ2-1; no firm D call. Per the germline V gene, CDR1 is MNHNY and CDR2 is SVGAGI (reference sequence). The CDR3 length is 11 residues. Trimming left V 0 bases short and J 10 bases short, with 4 bases between.

V is TRBV30 and J is TRBJ2-1; 13 positions agree with TRBD2. CDR1 is GTSNPN, CDR2 SVGIG, per germline (reference sequence). The CDR3 runs 15 residues. V was pared by 1 base and J by 6 bases, with 3 bases of the junction left unmatched. The CDR3 protein is CAWSAGTSGTNEQFF. CDR3 nucleotides: TGTGCCTGGAGTGCCGGGACTAGCGGGACCAATGAGCAGTTCTTC. The whole variable domain, remainder taken from reference TRBV30 and TRBJ2-1, is SQTIHQWPATLVQPVGSPLSLECTVEGTSNPNLYWYRQAAGRGLQLLFYSVGIGQISSEVPQNLSASRPQDRQFILSSKKLLLSDSGFYLCAWSAGTSGTNEQFFGPGTRLTVL.

About this clone: The same CDR3 is also encoded by other DNA sequences in this sample. V usage is TRBV5-6 and J usage is TRBJ2-2; no clear D gene. The V end was cut by 10 bases, the J end by 0 bases, with 10 bases between. The CDR3 runs 13 residues. Germline V gene lookup returns CDR1 SGHDT and CDR2 YYEEEE. The CDR3 DNA is TGTGCCTCCCTGGAAGCGAACACCGGGGAGCTGTTTTTT. This codes for CASLEANTGELFF.

The CDR3 loop reads CASSSVVTDYQETQYF. DNA of the CDR3: TGTGCCAGCAGTTCAGTCGTAACGGACTACCAAGAGACCCAGTACTTC. V gene TRBV11-1 combines with J gene TRBJ2-5; D is perhaps TRBD2 (5 bases). This CDR3 contains 16 residues. V was pared by 6 bases and J by 0 bases, with 17 bases between. The germline CDR1 and CDR2 sequences are SGHAT and FQDESV (reference sequence).

The CDR3 bases are TGTGCCAGTAGTATAGGAGCACGGACGAATAGCACAGATACGCAGTATTTT. Its protein is CASSIGARTNSTDTQYF. The chain combines TRBV19 with TRBJ2-3; D gene ambiguous. This CDR3 spans 17 amino acids. Germline CDR1 and CDR2: LNHDA and SQIVND (reference sequence). Trimming left V 1 base short and J 0 bases short, with 14 bases between.

This chain joins TRBV27 and TRBJ1-1, with 8 bases that match TRBD1. After removal of 2 bases from V and 0 bases from J, the junction contained 8 bases not matched to a gene. The length of the CDR3 is 17 residues. Germline lookup yields CDR1 MNHEY and CDR2 SMNVEV (reference sequence). CDR3 amino acids: CASSLQGARGVNTEAFF. The CDR3 DNA sequence: TGTGCCAGCAGTTTACAGGGGGCCAGAGGGGTGAACACTGAAGCTTTCTTT.

The chain links TRBV5-1 to TRBJ1-1; tentatively, D is TRBD1 (6 bases). CDR3 length equals 15 residues. CDR1 is SGHRS, CDR2 YFSETQ, per germline. Trimming stripped 2 bases from V and 0 bases from J, with 11 bases between. CDR3 amino acids: CASSFGGGMNTEAFF. The CDR3 nucleotides are TGCGCCAGCAGCTTTGGCGGGGGCATGAACACTGAAGCTTTCTTT.

The chain links TRBV7-3 to TRBJ1-1; the D gene is possibly TRBD1 (6 bases). This CDR3 contains 14 residues. CDR1 is SGHTA, CDR2 FQGTGA, per germline. V lost 5 bases, J lost 9 bases, and 19 bases lay in between. CDR3 protein: CASSLGTRGTKAFF. Written as DNA, the CDR3 is TGTGCCAGCAGCCTAGGGACACGGGGGACTAAAGCTTTCTTT.

The V gene is TRBV7-9, the J gene TRBJ1-2, with 7 positions matching TRBD1. Germline V CDR1 and CDR2: SEHNR, FQNEAQ (reference sequence). V gave up 4 bases and J gave up 3 bases; unmatched junction bases: 11. There are 16 residues in the CDR3. CDR3 DNA sequence: TGTGCCAGCAGCTCCCTGACAGGGTATTCCGACTATGGCTACACCTTC. Translating it yields CASSSLTGYSDYGYTF.

This clone has just one count. This chain links TRBV27 with TRBJ2-7; D may be TRBD2 (5 bases). V lost 5 bases, J lost 3 bases, and 14 bases lay in between. The CDR3 consists of 14 residues. Looked up from germline, CDR1 is MNHEY and CDR2 is SMNVEV (reference sequence). The CDR3 DNA reads TGTGCCAGCAGTCCGAATATTGAGGGCTACGAGCAGTACTTC. Amino acids: CASSPNIEGYEQYF.

V usage is TRBV13 and J usage is TRBJ1-1, with 12 positions matching TRBD1. Germline values: CDR1 PRHDT, CDR2 FYEKMQ (reference sequence). After removal of 2 bases from V and 3 bases from J, the junction contained 10 bases not matched to a gene. CDR3 length: 18 amino acids. Written as DNA, the CDR3 is TGTGCCAGCAGCTTAACCGGGACAGGGGGCCTTTTCTACACTGAAGCTTTCTTT. Its protein product is CASSLTGTGGLFYTEAFF. The complete variable domain, with remaining parts taken from reference TRBV13 and TRBJ1-1, reads AAGVIQSPRHLIKEKRETATLKCYPIPRHDTVYWYQQGPGQDPQFLISFYEKMQSDKGSIPDRFSAQQFSDYHSELNMSSLELGDSALYFCASSLTGTGGLFYTEAFFGQGTRLTVV.

The chain uses TRBV19 and TRBJ2-2; D is undetermined. Germline CDR1 is LNHDA and CDR2 is SQIVND (reference sequence). The CDR3 spans 16 residues. Trimming removed 6 bases from V and 0 bases from J, with 14 bases in between. Written as DNA, the CDR3 is TGTGCCAGTAGGGACCGATCAAGAGCGAACACCGGGGAGCTGTTTTTT. It codes for CASRDRSRANTGELFF.

This clone was seen a handful of times. The genes are TRBV4-3 and TRBJ1-5; D is ambiguous. With 0 bases removed from V and 1 base from J, the gap between germline ends came to 1 base. The CDR3 covers 13 residues. Germline CDR1 reads LGHNA; CDR2 reads YSLEER. The CDR3 loop reads CASSQESNQPQHF. The DNA for the CDR3 is TGCGCCAGCAGCCAAGAAAGCAATCAGCCCCAGCATTTT.

This clone was detected only once. The chain employs TRBV27 and TRBJ1-4; D is possibly TRBD1 (5 bases). Germline V gene lookup returns CDR1 MNHEY and CDR2 SMNVEV (reference sequence). The CDR3 has 14 residues. Between the trimmed V and J ends, which lost 3 bases and 3 bases, there was a span of 8 bases. The CDR3 spells CASSLQGANEKLFF. CDR3 sequence (DNA): TGTGCCAGCAGTTTGCAGGGAGCTAATGAAAAACTGTTTTTT.

The J gene is TRBJ2-1, the V gene TRBV9; 8 nucleotides align to TRBD1. Trimming at V came to 0 bases and at J to 0 bases, leaving 2 bases not matched to a gene. The CDR3 length is 16 residues. Germline lookup yields CDR1 SGDLS and CDR2 YYNGEE. The CDR3 is CASSVDRGISYNEQFF. The CDR3 bases are TGTGCCAGCAGCGTAGACAGGGGGATCTCCTACAATGAGCAGTTCTTC.

V and J are TRBV28 and TRBJ1-1; possibly TRBD1 for D (5 bases). The CDR3 sequence is 19 residues long. Germline values: CDR1 MDHEN, CDR2 SYDVKM. The V gene lost 5 bases and the J gene lost 11 bases, with 36 bases spanning the gap. The CDR3 DNA follows: TGTGCCAGCAGTCGGGACCTTATAGCCACGCCGGGACCGGGATTTGGGGCTTTCTTT. Translated, it gives CASSRDLIATPGPGFGAFF.

The chain is built from TRBV5-4 and TRBJ1-3; a weak D match, TRBD1 (5 bases). This CDR3 is built from 14 residues. Germline V gene sequence: CDR1 SGHNT, CDR2 YYREEE (reference sequence). Trimming took off 4 bases at V and 4 bases at J, with 12 bases between the two ends. Written as DNA, the CDR3 is TGTGCCAGCAGCCGTGAGGGGTCCGGAAACACCATATATTTT. Amino acids: CASSREGSGNTIYF.

The V gene is TRBV2, the J gene TRBJ1-1; a possible D gene is TRBD1 (6 bases). Germline assignment: CDR1 SNHLY and CDR2 FYNNEI. CDR3 length equals 12 residues. V shed 10 bases and J shed 14 bases, with 23 bases lying between them. The CDR3 nucleotides are TGTGCCATCGTACAGGGAGGGTTTGGTGACTTCTTT. Amino acid sequence: CAIVQGGFGDFF. Full variable domain (rest looked up from reference TRBV2 and TRBJ1-1): EPEVTQTPSHQVTQMGQEVILRCVPISNHLYFYWYRQILGQKVEFLVSFYNNEISEKSEIFDDQFSVERPDGSNFTLKIRSTKLEDSAMYFCAIVQGGFGDFFGQGTRLTVV.